Included here is one T cell receptor (beta chain) sequence, with context. Its matching antigen is unknown. Assay version v3.0 of immunoSEQ was used, and it was run at survey level. The data were produced by immunoSEQ multiplex PCR, yet TCRdb's version contains in-frame clones alone and is incomplete. The table records 30,000 to 35,000 clones, approximately 74% of them present only once. The data originate from a study of long-term antiretroviral therapy in people with HIV. Study-wide points: Blood draws took place between the mid-2000s and the late 2010s and possibly involved older ART regimens.

Each sample contained roughly 0.95-10 million cryopreserved PBMC, thawed before DNA extraction. CDR1 SNHLY and CDR2 FYNNEI come from the germline V gene. Deletions cut 5 bases from V and 2 bases from J, with 13 bases between. The CDR3 sequence is 15 residues long. This chain uses TRBV2 with TRBJ1-5; possibly TRBD1 for D (6 bases). The receptor was isolated from a man aged 45-65 years with HIV. This specimen consisted of unsorted PBMCs, obtained 3 years after starting antiretroviral therapy. The CDR3 DNA follows: TGTGCCAGCAGTCGGACAGTTTGGGGCAATCAGCCCCAGCATTTT. This translates into CASSRTVWGNQPQHF. The whole variable domain, filled in from reference TRBV2 and TRBJ1-5, reads EPEVTQTPSHQVTQMGQEVILRCVPISNHLYFYWYRQILGQKVEFLVSFYNNEISEKSEIFDDQFSVERPDGSNFTLKIRSTKLEDSAMYFCASSRTVWGNQPQHFGDGTRLSIL.